Reported below is one T cell receptor (beta chain). In the authors' methods: It was from reference gene primer amplification that nucleated cell counts were estimated. TCRdb's table, derived via immunoSEQ multiplex PCR, lists solely in-frame clones and lacks some. The V and J calls and the clone size are those of that table, but D and trimming were determined from the DNA. The profile covers about 200,000 clones, with 92% appearing a single time and 0.8% to 1% taken by the ten largest. This CDR3 is 17 amino acids long. The V and J ends lost 4 bases and 0 bases respectively, with 18 bases between them. Germline CDR1 is SGHRS and CDR2 is YFSETQ. This entry belongs to a study of blood T cell repertoires in COVID-19. Study as a whole: Samples taken during acute and convalescent COVID-19 were collected in the United States, Italy and Spain. T cells, B-cell-depleted T cells, or PBMCs provided the cDNA or gDNA that served as material.

V gene TRBV5-1 combines with J gene TRBJ2-3; unclear D gene. The receptor was isolated from a man aged 60 to 69 with COVID-19, enrolled during active disease. Sequencing was performed on peripheral blood. The CDR3 loop reads CASSPVIVASSTDTQYF. Written as DNA, the CDR3 is TGCGCCAGCAGCCCTGTTATAGTAGCATCTAGCACAGATACGCAGTATTTT.